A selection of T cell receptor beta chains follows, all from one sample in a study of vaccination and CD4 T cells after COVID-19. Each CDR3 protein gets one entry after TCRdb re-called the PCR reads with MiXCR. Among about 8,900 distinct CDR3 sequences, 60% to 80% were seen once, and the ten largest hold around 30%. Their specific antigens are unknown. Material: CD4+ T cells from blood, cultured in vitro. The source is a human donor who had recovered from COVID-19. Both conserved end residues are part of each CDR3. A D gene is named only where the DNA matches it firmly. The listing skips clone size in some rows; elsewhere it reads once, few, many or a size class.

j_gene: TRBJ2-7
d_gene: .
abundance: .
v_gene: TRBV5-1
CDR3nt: TGCGCCAGCAGCTCGGGACGGGGCTACGAGCAGTACTTC
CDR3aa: CASSSGRGYEQYF

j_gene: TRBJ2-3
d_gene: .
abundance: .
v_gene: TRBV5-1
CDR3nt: TGCGCCAGCAGCTTGGGACGGATTAGCACAGATACGCAGTATTTT
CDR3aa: CASSLGRISTDTQYF

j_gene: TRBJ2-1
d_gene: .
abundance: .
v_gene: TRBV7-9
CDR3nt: TGTGCCAGCAGCTTAGCGGGGGGCTACAATGAGCAGTTCTTC
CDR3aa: CASSLAGGYNEQFF

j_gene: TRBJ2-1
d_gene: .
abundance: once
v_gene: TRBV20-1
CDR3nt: TGCAGTGCTCGACCTAGGGGACGTCAATACAATGAGCAGTTCTTC
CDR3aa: CSARPRGRQYNEQFF

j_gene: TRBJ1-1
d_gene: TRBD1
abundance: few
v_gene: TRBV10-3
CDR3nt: TGTGCCATCAGTGGAAAAACAGGGGGAAACACTGAAGCTTTCTTT
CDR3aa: CAISGKTGGNTEAFF

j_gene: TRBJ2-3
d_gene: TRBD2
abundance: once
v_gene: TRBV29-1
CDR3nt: TGCAGCGTTGAAGCTAGCGGGAACCCAGATACGCAGTATTTT
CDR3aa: CSVEASGNPDTQYF

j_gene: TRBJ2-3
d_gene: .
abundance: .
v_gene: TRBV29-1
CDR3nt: TGCAGCGTACGGGACATACGCACAGATACGCAGTATTTT
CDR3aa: CSVRDIRTDTQYF

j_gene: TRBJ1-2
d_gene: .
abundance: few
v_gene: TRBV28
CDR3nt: TGTGCCAGCATCACGGCAGGGGACCGCACCTTC
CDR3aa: CASITAGDRTF

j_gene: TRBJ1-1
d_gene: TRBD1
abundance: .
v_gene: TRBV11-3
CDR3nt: TGTGCCAGCAGCTTAGATGGTGGGGACAGGCCTGAAGCTTTCTTT
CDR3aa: CASSLDGGDRPEAFF

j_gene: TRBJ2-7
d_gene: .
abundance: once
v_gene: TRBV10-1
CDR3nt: TGCGCCAGCAGTGGACCGACTAACGCCTACGAGCAGTACTTC
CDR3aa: CASSGPTNAYEQYF

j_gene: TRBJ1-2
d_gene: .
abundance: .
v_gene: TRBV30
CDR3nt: TGTGCCTGGAGTGTGTCTGCGTACTATGGCTACACCTTC
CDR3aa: CAWSVSAYYGYTF

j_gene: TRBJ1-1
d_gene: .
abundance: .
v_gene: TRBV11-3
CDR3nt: TGTGCCAGCAGCTTAGGTGGGTCAGCGAACACTGAAGCTTTCTTT
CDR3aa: CASSLGGSANTEAFF

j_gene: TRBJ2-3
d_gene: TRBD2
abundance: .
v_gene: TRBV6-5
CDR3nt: TGTGCCAGCAGTTACTCTGGGCTAGCGGGAGTAACAGATACGCAGTATTTT
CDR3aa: CASSYSGLAGVTDTQYF

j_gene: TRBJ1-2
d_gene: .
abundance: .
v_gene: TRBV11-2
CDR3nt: TGTGCCAGCAGCAACGTCGACAGGCTGTATTTTGGCTACACCTTC
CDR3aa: CASSNVDRLYFGYTF

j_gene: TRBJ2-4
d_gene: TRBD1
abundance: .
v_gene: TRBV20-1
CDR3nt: TGCAGTGCTACGGGACAGGAGAGGAACATTCAGTACTTC
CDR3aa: CSATGQERNIQYF

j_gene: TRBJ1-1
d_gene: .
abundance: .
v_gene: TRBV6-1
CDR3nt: TGTGCCAGCAGTGCCACAGTGAACACTGAAGCTTTCTTT
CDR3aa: CASSATVNTEAFF

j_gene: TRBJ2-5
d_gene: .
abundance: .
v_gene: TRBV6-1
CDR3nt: TGTGCCACCTCGGATCCGGGACATGAGACCCAGTACTTC
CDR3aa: CATSDPGHETQYF

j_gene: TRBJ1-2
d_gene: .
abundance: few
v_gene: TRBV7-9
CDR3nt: TGTGCCAGCAGCTTCTTTGACACGGGAGATGGCTACACCTTC
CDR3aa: CASSFFDTGDGYTF

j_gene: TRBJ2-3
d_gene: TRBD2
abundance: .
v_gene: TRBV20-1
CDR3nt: TGCAGTGCTCCAGGGGATAGCGGGGGGGGCACAGATACGCAGTATTTT
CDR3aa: CSAPGDSGGGTDTQYF

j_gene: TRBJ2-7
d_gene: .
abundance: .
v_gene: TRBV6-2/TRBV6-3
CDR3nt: TGTGCCAGCAGTTTGGAGGGGGAGCAGTACTTC
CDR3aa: CASSLEGEQYF

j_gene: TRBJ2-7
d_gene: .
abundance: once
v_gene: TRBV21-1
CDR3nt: TGTGCCAGCAGGGACCCCCACCCCATCATCCTGGCGGACTACGAGCAGTACTTC
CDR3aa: CASRDPHPIILADYEQYF

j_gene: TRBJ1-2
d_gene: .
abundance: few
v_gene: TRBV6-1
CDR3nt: TGTGCCAGCGGAAAGGGAGCTAACTATGGCTACACCTTC
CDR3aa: CASGKGANYGYTF

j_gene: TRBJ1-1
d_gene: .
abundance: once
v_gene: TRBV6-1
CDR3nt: TGTGCCAGCATTCGGCAGGGAAAGAACACTGAAGCTTTCTTT
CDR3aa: CASIRQGKNTEAFF

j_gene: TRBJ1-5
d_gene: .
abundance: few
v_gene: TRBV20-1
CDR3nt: TGCAGTGCTAGAGATCTCCGGGGAGGGCAGCCCCAGCATTTT
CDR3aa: CSARDLRGGQPQHF

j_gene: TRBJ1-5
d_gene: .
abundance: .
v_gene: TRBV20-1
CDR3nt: TGCAGTGCTAGAGCTTCGGGGAATCAGCCCCAGCATTTT
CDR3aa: CSARASGNQPQHF

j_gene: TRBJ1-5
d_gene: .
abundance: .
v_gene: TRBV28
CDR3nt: TGTGCCAGCAGGACAGATAGCAATCAGCCCCAGCATTTT
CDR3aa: CASRTDSNQPQHF

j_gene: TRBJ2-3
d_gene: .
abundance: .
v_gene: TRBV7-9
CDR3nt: TGTGCCAGCAGCTTCGGAGGGGGATCAGATACGCAGTATTTT
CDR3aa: CASSFGGGSDTQYF

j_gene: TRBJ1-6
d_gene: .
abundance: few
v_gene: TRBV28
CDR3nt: TGTGCCAGCAGTTCCCCAGGCAGGGTGAATAATTCACCCCTCCACTTT
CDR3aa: CASSSPGRVNNSPLHF

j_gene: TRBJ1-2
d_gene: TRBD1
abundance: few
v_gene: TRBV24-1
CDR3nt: TGTGCCACCAGTGATACGCACGGGACAGCTCCTGGAGACTATGGCTACACCTTC
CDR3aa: CATSDTHGTAPGDYGYTF

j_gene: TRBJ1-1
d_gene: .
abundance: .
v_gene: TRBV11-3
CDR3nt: TGTGCCAGCAGCTTAGACGGACTTAACACTGAAGCTTTCTTT
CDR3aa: CASSLDGLNTEAFF

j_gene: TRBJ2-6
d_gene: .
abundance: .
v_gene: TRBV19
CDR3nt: TGTGCCAGTAGTCCGGGACGGGACATCTCTGGGGCCAACGTCCTGACTTTC
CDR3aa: CASSPGRDISGANVLTF

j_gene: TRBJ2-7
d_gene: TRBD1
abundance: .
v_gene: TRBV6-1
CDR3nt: TGTGCCAGCAGTGATGGCCCGGACAGGACCTACGAGCAGTACTTC
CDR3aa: CASSDGPDRTYEQYF

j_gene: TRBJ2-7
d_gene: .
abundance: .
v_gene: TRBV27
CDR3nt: TGTGCCAGCAGTTTACAAGCGGAATCCTACGAGCAGTACTTC
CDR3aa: CASSLQAESYEQYF

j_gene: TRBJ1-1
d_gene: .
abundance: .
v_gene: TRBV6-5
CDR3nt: TGTGCCAGCAGTTACAGGGGCAGCGAGAACACTGAAGCTTTCTTT
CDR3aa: CASSYRGSENTEAFF

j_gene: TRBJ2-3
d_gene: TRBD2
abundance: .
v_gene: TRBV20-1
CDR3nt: TGCAGTGCTTCCCGTGGACTAGCGGGGAGCACAGATACGCAGTATTTT
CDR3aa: CSASRGLAGSTDTQYF

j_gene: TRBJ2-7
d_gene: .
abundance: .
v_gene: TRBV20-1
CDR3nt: TGCAGTGCCAAGACTCGGATTCCCTACGAGCAGTACTTC
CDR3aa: CSAKTRIPYEQYF

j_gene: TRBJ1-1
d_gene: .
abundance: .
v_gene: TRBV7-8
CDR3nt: TGTGCCAGCAGCTTACGGACACGCCAGGAGGCTTTCTTT
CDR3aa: CASSLRTRQEAFF

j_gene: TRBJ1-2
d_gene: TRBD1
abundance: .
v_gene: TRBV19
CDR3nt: TGTGCCAGTACTGCCGGGACAGGGGTTAACTATGGCTACACCTTC
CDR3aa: CASTAGTGVNYGYTF

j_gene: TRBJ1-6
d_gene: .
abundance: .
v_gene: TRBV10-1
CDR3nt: TGCGCCAGCGTCCAAAAGCGGGGGCAGGAATGGTCACCCCTCCACTTT
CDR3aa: CASVQKRGQEWSPLHF

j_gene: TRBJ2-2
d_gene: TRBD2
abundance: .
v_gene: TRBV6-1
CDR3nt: TGTGCCAGCACCCGGACTAGCGGGAACACCGGGGAGCTGTTTTTT
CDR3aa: CASTRTSGNTGELFF

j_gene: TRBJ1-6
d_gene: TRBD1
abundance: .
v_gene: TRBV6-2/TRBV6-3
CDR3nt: TGTGCCAGCAGTGACCTTGACAGGGCGGGAAATTCACCCCTCCACTTT
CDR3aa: CASSDLDRAGNSPLHF

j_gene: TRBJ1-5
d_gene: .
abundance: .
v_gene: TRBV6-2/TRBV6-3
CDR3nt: TGTGCCAGCAGACCCTCAGGGACCGCGCATCAGCCCCAGCATTTT
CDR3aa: CASRPSGTAHQPQHF

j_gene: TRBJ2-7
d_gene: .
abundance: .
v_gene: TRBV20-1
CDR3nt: TGCAGTGCTAGACAAGGATCCTCCGAGCAGTACTTC
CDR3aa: CSARQGSSEQYF

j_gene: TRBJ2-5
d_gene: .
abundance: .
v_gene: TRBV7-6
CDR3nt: TGTGCCAGCAGCCATAGCGGAAAAGGGGAGACCCAGTACTTC
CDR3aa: CASSHSGKGETQYF

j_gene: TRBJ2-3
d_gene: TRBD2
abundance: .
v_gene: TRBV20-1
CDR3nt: TGCAGTGCCGAGATTAGCGGGAAAGGCACAGATACGCAGTATTTT
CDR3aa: CSAEISGKGTDTQYF

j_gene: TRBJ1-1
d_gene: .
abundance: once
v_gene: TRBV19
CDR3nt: TGTGCCAGTAGTAGGTCGCCAACTTTCGGCACTGAAGCTTTCTTT
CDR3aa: CASSRSPTFGTEAFF

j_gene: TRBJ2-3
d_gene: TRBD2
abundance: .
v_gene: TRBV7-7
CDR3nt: TGTGCCAGCAGCTTAGCTAGCGGGAGTGGCACAGATACGCAGTATTTT
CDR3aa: CASSLASGSGTDTQYF

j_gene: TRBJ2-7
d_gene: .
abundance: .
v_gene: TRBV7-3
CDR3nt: TGTGCCAGCAGCTTTCAGAGACCGCCGGACGAGCAGTACTTC
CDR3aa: CASSFQRPPDEQYF

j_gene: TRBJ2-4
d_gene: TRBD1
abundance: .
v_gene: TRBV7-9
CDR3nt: TGTGCCAGCAGCCCGGACAGGGCCAAAAACATTCAGTACTTC
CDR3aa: CASSPDRAKNIQYF

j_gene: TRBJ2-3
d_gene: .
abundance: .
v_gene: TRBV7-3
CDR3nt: TGTGCCAGCAGCCCCCGTGCGGGCGGTGGGGCAGATACGCAGTATTTT
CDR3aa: CASSPRAGGGADTQYF

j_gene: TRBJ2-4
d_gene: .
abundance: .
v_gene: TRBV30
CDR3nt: TGTGCCTGGAGTGTACCTGAACAGGGAAGGGCCAAAAACATTCAGTATTTC
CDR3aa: CAWSVPEQGRAKNIQYF

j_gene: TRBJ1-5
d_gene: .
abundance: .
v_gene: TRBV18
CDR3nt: TGTGCCAGCTCCTCAGGGTTACAGGGCAATCAGCCCCAGCATTTT
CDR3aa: CASSSGLQGNQPQHF

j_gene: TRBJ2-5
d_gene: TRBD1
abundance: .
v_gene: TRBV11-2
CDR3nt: TGTGCCAGCAGAGCAGGGGGCCCCGGCCAGTACTTC
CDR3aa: CASRAGGPGQYF

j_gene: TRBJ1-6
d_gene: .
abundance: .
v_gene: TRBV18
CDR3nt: TGTGCCAGCTCACCACTCCCAGTGAGGGGATATGATTCACCCCTCCACTTT
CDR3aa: CASSPLPVRGYDSPLHF

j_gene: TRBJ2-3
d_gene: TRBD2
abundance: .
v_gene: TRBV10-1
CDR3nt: TGCGCCAGCAGTCAGCCTGGGACTAGCGGGGGGCCTGGTGGGGATACGCAGTATTTT
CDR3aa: CASSQPGTSGGPGGDTQYF

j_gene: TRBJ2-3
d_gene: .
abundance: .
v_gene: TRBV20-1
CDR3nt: TGCAGTGCCGGGAATTGGGAATCTAGCACAGATACGCAGTATTTT
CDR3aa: CSAGNWESSTDTQYF

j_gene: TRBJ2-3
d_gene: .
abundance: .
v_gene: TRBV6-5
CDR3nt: TGTGCCAGCAGTTACTCGCCGGGACAAGCCGATACGCAGTATTTT
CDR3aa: CASSYSPGQADTQYF